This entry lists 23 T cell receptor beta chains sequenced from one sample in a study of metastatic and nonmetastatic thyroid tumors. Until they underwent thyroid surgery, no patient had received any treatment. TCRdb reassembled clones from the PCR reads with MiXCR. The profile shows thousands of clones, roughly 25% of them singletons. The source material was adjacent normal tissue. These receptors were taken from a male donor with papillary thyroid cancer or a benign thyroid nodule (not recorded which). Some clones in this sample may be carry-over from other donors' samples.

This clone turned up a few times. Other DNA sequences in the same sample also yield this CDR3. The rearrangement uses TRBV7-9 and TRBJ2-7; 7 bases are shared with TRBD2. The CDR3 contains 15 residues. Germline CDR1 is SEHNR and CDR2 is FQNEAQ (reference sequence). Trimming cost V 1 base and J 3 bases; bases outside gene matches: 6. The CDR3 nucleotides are TGTGCCAGCAGCTTAGTGGGGACTACTAACTACGAGCAGTACTTC. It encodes CASSLVGTTNYEQYF.

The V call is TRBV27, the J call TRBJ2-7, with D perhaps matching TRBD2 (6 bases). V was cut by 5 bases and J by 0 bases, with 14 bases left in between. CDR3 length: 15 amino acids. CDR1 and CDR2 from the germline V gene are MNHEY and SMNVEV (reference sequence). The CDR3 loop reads CASSTPGLNSYEQYF. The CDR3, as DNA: TGTGCCAGCAGTACCCCGGGACTGAACTCCTACGAGCAGTACTTC.

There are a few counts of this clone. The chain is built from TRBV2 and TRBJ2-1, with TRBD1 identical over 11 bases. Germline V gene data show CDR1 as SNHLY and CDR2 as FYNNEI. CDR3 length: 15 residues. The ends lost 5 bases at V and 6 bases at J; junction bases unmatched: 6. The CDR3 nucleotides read TGTGCCAGCAGTTTAGGACAGGGGGCAAGCAATGAGCAGTTCTTC. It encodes CASSLGQGASNEQFF.

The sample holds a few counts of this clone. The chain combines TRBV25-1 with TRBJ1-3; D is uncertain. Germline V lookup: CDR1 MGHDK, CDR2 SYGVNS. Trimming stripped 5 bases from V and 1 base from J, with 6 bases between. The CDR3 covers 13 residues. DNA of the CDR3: TGTGCCAGCAGTTTAGCTTCTGGAAACACCATATATTTT. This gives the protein CASSLASGNTIYF.

The CDR3 here is CASSLKTVDYEQYF. CDR3 sequence (DNA): TGTGCCAGCAGTCTTAAGACAGTCGACTACGAGCAGTACTTC. The chain carries TRBV7-8 and TRBJ2-7, with a possible D match to TRBD1 (5 bases). The germline V and J ends were trimmed by 6 bases and 3 bases, with 15 bases remaining between them. Germline lookup yields CDR1 SGHVS and CDR2 FQNEAQ. This CDR3 comprises 14 residues.

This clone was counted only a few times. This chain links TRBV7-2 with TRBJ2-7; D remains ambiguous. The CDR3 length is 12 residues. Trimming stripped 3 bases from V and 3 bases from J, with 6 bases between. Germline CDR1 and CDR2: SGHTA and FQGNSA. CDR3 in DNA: TGTGCCAGCAGCTTCTCAGTCTACGAGCAGTACTTC. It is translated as CASSFSVYEQYF.

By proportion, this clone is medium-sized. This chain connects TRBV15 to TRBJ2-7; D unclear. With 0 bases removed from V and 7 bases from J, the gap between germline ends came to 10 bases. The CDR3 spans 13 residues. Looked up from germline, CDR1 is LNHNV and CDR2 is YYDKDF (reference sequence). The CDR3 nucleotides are TGTGCCACCAGCAGAGATCCCCTGGGGGAGCAGTACTTC. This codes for CATSRDPLGEQYF.

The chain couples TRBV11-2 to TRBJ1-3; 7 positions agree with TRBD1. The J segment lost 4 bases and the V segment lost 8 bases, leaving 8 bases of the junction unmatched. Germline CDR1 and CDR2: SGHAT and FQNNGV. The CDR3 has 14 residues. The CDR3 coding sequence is TGTGCCAGCGCTTCGACAGGGAGGGGAAACACCATATATTTT. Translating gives CASASTGRGNTIYF. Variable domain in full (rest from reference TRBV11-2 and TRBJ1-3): EAGVAQSPRYKIIEKRQSVAFWCNPISGHATLYWYQQILGQGPKLLIQFQNNGVVDDSQLPKDRFSAERLKGVDSTLKIQPAKLEDSAVYLCASASTGRGNTIYFGEGSWLTVV.

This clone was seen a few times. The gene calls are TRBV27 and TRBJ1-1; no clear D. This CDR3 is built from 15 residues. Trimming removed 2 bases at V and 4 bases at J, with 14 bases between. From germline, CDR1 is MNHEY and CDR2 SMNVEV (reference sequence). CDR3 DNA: TGTGCCAGCAGTTTAAATGTCGGATGGGGCACTGAAGCTTTCTTT. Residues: CASSLNVGWGTEAFF.

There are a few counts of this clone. CDR3 residues: CASSFGVAPGAPLHF. The CDR3 nucleotides read TGTGCCAGCAGTTTTGGGGTTGCCCCTGGGGCACCCCTCCACTTT. The chain links TRBV6-5 to TRBJ1-6; no clear D gene. V was clipped by 4 bases and J by 11 bases, with 18 bases between them. CDR1 is MNHEY and CDR2 is SVGAGI in the germline V gene. CDR3 size: 15 residues.

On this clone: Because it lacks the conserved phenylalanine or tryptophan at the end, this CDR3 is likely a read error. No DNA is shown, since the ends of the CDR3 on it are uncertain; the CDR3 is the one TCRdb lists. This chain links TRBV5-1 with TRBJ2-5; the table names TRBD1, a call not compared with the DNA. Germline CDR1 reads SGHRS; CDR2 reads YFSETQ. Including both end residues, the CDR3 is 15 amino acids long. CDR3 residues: CASSFGGQGAETRYL.

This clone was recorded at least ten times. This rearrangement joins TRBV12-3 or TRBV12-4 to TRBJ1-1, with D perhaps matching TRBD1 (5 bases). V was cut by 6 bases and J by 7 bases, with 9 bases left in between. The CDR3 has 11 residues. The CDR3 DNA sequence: TGTGCCAGCAGCCAGGGAATTGAAGCTTTCTTT. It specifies CASSQGIEAFF.

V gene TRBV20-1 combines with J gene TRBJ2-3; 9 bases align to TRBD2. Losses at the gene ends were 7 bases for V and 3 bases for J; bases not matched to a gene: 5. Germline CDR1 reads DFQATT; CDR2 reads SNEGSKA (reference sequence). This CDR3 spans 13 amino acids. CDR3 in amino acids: CSVAGVGTDTQYF. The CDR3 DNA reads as TGCAGTGTAGCGGGAGTCGGGACAGATACGCAGTATTTT.

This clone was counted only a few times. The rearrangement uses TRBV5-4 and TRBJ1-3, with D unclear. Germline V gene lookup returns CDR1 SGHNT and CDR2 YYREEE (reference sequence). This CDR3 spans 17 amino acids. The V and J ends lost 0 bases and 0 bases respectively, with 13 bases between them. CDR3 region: CASSLVVGLGSGNTIYF. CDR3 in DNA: TGTGCCAGCAGCTTGGTAGTGGGGTTGGGCTCTGGAAACACCATATATTTT.

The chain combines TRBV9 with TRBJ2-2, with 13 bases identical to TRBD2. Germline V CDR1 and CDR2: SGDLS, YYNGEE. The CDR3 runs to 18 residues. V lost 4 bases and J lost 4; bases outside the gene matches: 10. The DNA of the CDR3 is TGTGCCAGCAGCCCAGGACCTGGGACTAGCGGGGCCACCGGGGAGCTGTTTTTT. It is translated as CASSPGPGTSGATGELFF.

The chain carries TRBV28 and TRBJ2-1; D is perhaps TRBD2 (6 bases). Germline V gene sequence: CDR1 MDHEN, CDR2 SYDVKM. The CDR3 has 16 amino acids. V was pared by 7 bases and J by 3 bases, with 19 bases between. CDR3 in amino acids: CASKPSTAGNYNEQFF. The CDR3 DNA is TGTGCCAGCAAACCGAGCACGGCGGGAAACTACAATGAGCAGTTCTTC.

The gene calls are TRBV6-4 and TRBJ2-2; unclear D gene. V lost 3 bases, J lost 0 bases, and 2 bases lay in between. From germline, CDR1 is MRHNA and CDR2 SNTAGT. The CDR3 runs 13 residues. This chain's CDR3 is CASSEANTGELFF. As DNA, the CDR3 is TGTGCCAGCAGTGAAGCGAACACCGGGGAGCTGTTTTTT.

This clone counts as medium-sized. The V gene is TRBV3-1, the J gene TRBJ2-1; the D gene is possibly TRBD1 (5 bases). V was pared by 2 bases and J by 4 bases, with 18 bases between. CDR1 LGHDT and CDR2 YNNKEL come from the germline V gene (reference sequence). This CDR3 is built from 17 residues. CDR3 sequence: CASSQKGRGRAYNEQFF. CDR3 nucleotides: TGTGCCAGCAGCCAAAAGGGTAGGGGCCGGGCGTACAATGAGCAGTTCTTC.

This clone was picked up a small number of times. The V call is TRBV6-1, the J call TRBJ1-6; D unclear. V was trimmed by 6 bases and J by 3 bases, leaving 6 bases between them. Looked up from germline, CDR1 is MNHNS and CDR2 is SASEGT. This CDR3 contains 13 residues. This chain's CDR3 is CASRPRYNSPLHF. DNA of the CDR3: TGTGCCAGCAGGCCGCGCTATAATTCACCCCTCCACTTT.

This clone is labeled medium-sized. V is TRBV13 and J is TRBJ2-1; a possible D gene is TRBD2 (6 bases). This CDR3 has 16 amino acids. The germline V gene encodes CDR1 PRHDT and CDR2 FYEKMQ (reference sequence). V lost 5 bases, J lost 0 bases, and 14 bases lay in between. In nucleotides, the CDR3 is TGTGCCAGCAGCCCCACGGACGGGAGCTCCTACAATGAGCAGTTCTTC. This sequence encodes CASSPTDGSSYNEQFF. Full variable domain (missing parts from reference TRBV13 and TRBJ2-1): AAGVIQSPRHLIKEKRETATLKCYPIPRHDTVYWYQQGPGQDPQFLISFYEKMQSDKGSIPDRFSAQQFSDYHSELNMSSLELGDSALYFCASSPTDGSSYNEQFFGPGTRLTVL.

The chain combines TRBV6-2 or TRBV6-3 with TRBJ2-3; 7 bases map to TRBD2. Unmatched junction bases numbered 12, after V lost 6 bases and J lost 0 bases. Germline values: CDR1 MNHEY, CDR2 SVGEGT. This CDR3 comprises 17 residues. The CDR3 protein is CASREDVGLFSTDTQYF. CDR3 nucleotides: TGTGCCAGCAGGGAGGACGTGGGACTATTCAGCACAGATACGCAGTATTTT.

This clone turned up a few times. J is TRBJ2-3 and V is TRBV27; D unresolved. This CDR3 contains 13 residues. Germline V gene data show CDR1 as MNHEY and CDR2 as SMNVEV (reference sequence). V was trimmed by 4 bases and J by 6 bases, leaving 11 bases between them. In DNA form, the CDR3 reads TGTGCCAGCAGTTCATACGAGAGGGATACGCAGTATTTT. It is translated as CASSSYERDTQYF.

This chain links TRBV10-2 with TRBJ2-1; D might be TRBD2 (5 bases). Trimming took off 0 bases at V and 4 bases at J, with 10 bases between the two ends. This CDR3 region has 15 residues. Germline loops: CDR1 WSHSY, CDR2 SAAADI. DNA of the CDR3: TGCGCCAGCAGTGAGTCAAACGGGGTGTACAATGAGCAGTTCTTC. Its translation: CASSESNGVYNEQFF.